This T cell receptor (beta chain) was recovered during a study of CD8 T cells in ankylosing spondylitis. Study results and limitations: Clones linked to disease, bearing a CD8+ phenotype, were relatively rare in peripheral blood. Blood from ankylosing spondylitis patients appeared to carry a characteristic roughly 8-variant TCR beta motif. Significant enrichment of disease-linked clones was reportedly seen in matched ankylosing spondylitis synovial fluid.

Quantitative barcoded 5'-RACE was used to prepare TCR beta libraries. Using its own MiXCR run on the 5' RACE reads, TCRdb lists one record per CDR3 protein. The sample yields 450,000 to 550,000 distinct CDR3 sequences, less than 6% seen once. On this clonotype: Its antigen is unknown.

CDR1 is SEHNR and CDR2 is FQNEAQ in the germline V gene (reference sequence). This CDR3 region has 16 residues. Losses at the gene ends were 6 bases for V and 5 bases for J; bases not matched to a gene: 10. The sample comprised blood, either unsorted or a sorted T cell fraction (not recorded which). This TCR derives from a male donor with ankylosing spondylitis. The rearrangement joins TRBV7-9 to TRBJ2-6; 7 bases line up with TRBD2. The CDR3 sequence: CASSYAPGTRANVLTF. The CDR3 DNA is TGTGCCAGCAGTTATGCCCCGGGGACTAGGGCCAACGTCCTGACTTTC.